The 6 T cell receptor beta chains listed next were all sequenced from one sample in a study of CD8 T cells in ankylosing spondylitis. TCRdb independently ran MiXCR on the 5' RACE reads; one entry per CDR3 protein. The sample yields some 26,000 distinct CDR3 sequences, less than 20% seen once. The sample taken for sequencing was blood. The receptors originated from a male donor with ankylosing spondylitis or in good health (not recorded which).

This clonotype has ten or more counts. V is TRBV29-1 and J is TRBJ2-1; a weak D match, TRBD1 (5 bases). Germline V gene data show CDR1 as SQVTM and CDR2 as ANQGSEA. The CDR3 is 14 residues long. V was pared by 3 bases and J by 2 bases, with 11 bases between. This chain's CDR3 is CSVDLRRAYNEQFF. The DNA of the CDR3 is TGCAGCGTTGATTTGCGCAGGGCCTACAATGAGCAGTTCTTC.

This clonotype appeared once. The gene calls are TRBV2 and TRBJ2-3; TRBD2 aligns across 8 bases. The CDR3 contains 15 residues. After removal of 4 bases from V and 4 bases from J, the junction contained 7 bases not matched to a gene. The V gene's germline CDR1 is SNHLY and CDR2 FYNNEI. Here the CDR3 DNA reads TGTGCCAGCAGTGCTTTTCGGGGGGGGCCAGATACGCAGTATTTT. Its protein product is CASSAFRGGPDTQYF.

Many counts were recorded for this clonotype. The V call is TRBV9, the J call TRBJ2-1; no definite D call. Germline lookup yields CDR1 SGDLS and CDR2 YYNGEE. Trimming removed 0 bases at V and 5 bases at J, with 6 bases between. This CDR3 contains 13 residues. The DNA of the CDR3 is TGTGCCAGCAGCGTAGCTACCCACAATGAGCAGTTCTTC. Encoded protein: CASSVATHNEQFF. Together with reference TRBV9 and TRBJ2-1, the CDR3 gives the full variable domain: DSGVTQTPKHLITATGQRVTLRCSPRSGDLSVYWYQQSLDQGLQFLIQYYNGEERAKGNILERFSAQQFPDLHSELNLSSLELGDSALYFCASSVATHNEQFFGPGTRLTVL.

This clonotype came up a few times. The DNA for the CDR3 is TGCGCCAGCAGCTTGAGGACAGGGGGCGCGAACGGGGAGCTGTTTTTT. Translating it yields CASSLRTGGANGELFF. The V call is TRBV5-1, the J call TRBJ2-2, with 11 bases fitting TRBD1. Germline values: CDR1 SGHRS, CDR2 YFSETQ. The CDR3 runs to 16 residues. V trimming: 1 base; J trimming: 7 bases; junction bases outside the gene matches: 6.

The chain couples TRBV28 to TRBJ2-7; the D gene is possibly TRBD2 (5 bases). Trimming pared 5 bases from V and 2 bases from J, leaving 10 bases between. Germline CDR1 and CDR2: MDHEN and SYDVKM. The CDR3 spans 13 residues. The CDR3 sequence is CASSLHGAYEQYF. In nucleotides, the CDR3 is TGTGCCAGCAGTCTACACGGGGCCTACGAGCAGTACTTC.

This clonotype showed up just a few times. The V and J genes are TRBV12-3 or TRBV12-4 and TRBJ2-1; D tentatively reads TRBD1 or TRBD2 (5 bases each). Trimming removed 3 bases at V and 1 base at J, with 13 bases between. The length of the CDR3 is 16 residues. CDR3 loop: CASSFYGAYSYNEQFF. CDR3 in DNA: TGTGCCAGCAGTTTCTACGGGGCCTATTCCTACAATGAGCAGTTCTTC.